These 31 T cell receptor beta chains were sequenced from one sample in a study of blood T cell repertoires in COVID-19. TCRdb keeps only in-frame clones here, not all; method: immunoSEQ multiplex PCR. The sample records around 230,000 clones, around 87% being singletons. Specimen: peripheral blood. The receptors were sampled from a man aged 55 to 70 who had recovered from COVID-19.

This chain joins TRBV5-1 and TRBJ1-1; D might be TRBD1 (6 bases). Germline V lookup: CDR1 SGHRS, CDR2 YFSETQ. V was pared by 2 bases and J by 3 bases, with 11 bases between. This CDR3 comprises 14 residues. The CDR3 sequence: CASSFGGLDTEAFF. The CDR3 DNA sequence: TGCGCCAGCAGCTTCGGGGGGCTCGACACTGAAGCTTTCTTT. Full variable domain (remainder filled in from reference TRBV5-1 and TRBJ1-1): KAGVTQTPRYLIKTRGQQVTLSCSPISGHRSVSWYQQTPGQGLQFLFEYFSETQRNKGNFPGRFSGRQFSNSRSEMNVSTLELGDSALYLCASSFGGLDTEAFFGQGTRLTVV.

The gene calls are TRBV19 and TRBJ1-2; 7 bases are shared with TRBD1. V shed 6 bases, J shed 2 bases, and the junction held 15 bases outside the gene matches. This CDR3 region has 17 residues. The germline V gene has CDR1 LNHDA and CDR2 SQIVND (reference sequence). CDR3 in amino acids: CASRRTGTARGNYGYTF. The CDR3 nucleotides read TGTGCCAGTAGACGAACGGGGACAGCCCGGGGCAACTATGGCTACACCTTC. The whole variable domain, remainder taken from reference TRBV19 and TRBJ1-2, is DGGITQSPKYLFRKEGQNVTLSCEQNLNHDAMYWYRQDPGQGLRLIYYSQIVNDFQKGDIAEGYSVSREKKESFPLTVTSAQKNPTAFYLCASRRTGTARGNYGYTFGSGTRLTVV.

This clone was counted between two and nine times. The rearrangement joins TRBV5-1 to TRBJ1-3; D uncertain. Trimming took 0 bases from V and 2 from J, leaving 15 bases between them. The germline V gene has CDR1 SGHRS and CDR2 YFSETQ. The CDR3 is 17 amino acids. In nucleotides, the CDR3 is TGCGCCAGCAGCTTGGGCCCCACCGGTGAAGCTGGAAACACCATATATTTT. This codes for CASSLGPTGEAGNTIYF.

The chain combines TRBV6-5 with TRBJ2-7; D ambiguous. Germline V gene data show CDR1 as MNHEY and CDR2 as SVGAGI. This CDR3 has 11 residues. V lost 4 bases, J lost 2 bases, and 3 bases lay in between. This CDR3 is CASSSPYEQYF. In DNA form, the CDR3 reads TGTGCCAGCAGTTCTCCCTACGAGCAGTACTTC.

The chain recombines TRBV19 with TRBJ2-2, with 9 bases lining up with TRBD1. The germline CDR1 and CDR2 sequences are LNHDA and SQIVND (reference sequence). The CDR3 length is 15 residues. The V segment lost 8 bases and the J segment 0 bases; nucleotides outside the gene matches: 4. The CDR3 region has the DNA TGTGCCAGTGGAGACAGGGGGTCGAACACCGGGGAGCTGTTTTTT. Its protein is CASGDRGSNTGELFF.

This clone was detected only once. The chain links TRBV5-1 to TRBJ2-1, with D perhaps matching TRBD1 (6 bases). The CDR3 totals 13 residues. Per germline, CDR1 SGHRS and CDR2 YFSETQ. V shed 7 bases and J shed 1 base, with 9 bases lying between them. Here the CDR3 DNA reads TGCGCCAGCTATCAGGGGTCCTACAATGAGCAGTTCTTC. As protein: CASYQGSYNEQFF.

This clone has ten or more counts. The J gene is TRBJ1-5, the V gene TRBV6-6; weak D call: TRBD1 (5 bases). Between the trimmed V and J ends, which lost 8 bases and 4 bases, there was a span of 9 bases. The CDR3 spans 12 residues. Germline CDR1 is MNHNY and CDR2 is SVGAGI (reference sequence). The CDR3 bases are TGTGCCAGCGGGCAGGGTAATCAGCCCCAGCATTTT. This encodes CASGQGNQPQHF.

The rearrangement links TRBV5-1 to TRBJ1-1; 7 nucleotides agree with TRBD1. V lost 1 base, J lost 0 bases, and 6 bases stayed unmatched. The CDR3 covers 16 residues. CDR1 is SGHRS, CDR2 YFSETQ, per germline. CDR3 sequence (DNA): TGCGCCAGCAGCTTGTATATCACAGGGGTGAACACTGAAGCTTTCTTT. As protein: CASSLYITGVNTEAFF.

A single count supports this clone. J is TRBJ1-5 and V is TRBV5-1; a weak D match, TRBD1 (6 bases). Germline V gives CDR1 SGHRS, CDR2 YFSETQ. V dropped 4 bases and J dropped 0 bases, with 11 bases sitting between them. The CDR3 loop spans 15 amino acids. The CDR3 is CASSEGQYSNQPQHF. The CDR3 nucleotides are TGCGCCAGCAGCGAAGGACAGTATAGCAATCAGCCCCAGCATTTT. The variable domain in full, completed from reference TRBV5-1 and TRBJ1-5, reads KAGVTQTPRYLIKTRGQQVTLSCSPISGHRSVSWYQQTPGQGLQFLFEYFSETQRNKGNFPGRFSGRQFSNSRSEMNVSTLELGDSALYLCASSEGQYSNQPQHFGDGTRLSIL.

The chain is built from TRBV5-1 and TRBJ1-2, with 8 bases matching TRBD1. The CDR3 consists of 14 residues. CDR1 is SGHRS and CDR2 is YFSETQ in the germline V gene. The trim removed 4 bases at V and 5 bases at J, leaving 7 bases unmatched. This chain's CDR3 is CASSPGQGGYGYTF. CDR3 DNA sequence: TGCGCCAGCAGCCCAGGACAGGGAGGGTATGGCTACACCTTC. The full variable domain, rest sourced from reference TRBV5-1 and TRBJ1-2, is KAGVTQTPRYLIKTRGQQVTLSCSPISGHRSVSWYQQTPGQGLQFLFEYFSETQRNKGNFPGRFSGRQFSNSRSEMNVSTLELGDSALYLCASSPGQGGYGYTFGSGTRLTVV.

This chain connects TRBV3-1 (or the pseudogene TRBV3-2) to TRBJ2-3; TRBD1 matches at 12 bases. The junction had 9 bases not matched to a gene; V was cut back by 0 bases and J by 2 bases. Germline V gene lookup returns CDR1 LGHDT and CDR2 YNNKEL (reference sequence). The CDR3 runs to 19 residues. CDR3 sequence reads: CASSQERGDRGRPTDTQYF. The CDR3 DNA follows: TGTGCCAGCAGCCAAGAGAGAGGGGACAGGGGGCGCCCCACAGATACGCAGTATTTT.

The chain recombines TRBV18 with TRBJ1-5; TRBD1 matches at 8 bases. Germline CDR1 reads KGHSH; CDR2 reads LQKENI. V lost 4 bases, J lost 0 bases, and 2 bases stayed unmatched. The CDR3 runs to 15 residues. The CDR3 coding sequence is TGTGCCAGCTCACTGGACAGGGATAGCAATCAGCCCCAGCATTTT. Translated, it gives CASSLDRDSNQPQHF.

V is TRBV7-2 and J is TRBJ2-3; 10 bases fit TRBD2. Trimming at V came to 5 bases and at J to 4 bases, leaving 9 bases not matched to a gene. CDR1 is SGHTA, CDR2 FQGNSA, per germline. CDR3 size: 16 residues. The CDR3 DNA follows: TGTGCCAGCAGCCTAAAACTAGCGGGGAGTCCAGATACGCAGTATTTT. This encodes CASSLKLAGSPDTQYF. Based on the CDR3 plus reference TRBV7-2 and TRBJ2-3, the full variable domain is GAGVSQSPSNKVTEKGKDVELRCDPISGHTALYWYRQSLGQGLEFLIYFQGNSAPDKSGLPSDRFSAERTGGSVSTLTIQRTQQEDSAVYLCASSLKLAGSPDTQYFGPGTRLTVL.

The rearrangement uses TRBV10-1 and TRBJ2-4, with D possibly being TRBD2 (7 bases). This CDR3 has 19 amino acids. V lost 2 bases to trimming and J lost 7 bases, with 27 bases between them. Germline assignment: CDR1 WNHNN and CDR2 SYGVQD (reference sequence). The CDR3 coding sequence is TGCGCCAGCAGTGAGGAAGGGGTTCTTGAGGGAGGGACAAACAACATTCAGTACTTC. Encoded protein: CASSEEGVLEGGTNNIQYF.

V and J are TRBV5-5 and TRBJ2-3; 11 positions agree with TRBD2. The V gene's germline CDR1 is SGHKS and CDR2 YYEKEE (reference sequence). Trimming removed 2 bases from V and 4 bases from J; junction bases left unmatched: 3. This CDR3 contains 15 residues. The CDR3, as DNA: TGTGCCAGCAGCTTTTATAGCGGGGGGGCAGATACGCAGTATTTT. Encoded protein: CASSFYSGGADTQYF.

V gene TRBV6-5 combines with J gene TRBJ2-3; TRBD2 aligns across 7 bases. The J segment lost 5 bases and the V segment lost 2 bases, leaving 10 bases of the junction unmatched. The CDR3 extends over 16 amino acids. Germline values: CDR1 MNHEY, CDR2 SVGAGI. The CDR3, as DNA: TGTGCCAGCAGTTACGAGGGGCAGCGGGGTGGAGATACGCAGTATTTT. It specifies CASSYEGQRGGDTQYF.

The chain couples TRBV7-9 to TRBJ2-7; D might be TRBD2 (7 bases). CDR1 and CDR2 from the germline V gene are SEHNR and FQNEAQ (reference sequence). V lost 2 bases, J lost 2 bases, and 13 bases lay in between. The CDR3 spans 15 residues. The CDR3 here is CASSLTRGPPYEQYF. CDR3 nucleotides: TGTGCCAGCAGCTTAACGCGGGGGCCACCCTACGAGCAGTACTTC.

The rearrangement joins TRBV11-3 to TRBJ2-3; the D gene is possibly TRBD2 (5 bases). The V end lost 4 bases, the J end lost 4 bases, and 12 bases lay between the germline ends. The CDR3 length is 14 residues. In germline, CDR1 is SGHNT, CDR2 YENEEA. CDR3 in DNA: TGTGCCAGCAGCTCTAGAGGGCAGCCAGATACGCAGTATTTT. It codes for CASSSRGQPDTQYF.

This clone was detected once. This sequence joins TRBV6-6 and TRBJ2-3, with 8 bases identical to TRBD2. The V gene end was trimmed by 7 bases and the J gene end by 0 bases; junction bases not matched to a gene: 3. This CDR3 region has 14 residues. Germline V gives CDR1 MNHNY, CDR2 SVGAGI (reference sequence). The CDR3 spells CASKRGGSTDTQYF. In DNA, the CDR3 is TGTGCCAGCAAACGGGGGGGAAGCACAGATACGCAGTATTTT.

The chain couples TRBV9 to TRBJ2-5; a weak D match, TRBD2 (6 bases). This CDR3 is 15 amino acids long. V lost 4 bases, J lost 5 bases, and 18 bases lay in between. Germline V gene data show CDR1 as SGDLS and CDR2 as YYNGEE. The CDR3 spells CASSTPLGRMETQYF. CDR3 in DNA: TGTGCCAGCAGCACCCCTCTAGGGAGGATGGAGACCCAGTACTTC.

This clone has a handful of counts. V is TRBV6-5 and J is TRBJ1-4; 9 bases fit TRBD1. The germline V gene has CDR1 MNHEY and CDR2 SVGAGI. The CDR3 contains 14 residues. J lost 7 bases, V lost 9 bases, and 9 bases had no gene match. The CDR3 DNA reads TGTGCCAGTCAGTTACAGGGGGCTGGTGAAAAACTGTTTTTT. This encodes CASQLQGAGEKLFF.

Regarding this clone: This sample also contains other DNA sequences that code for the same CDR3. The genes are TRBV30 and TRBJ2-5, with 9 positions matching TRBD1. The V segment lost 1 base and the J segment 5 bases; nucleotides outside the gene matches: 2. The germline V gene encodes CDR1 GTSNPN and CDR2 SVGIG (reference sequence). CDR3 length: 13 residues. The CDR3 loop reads CAWSGQGVETQYF. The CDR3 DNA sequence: TGTGCCTGGAGTGGACAGGGGGTCGAGACCCAGTACTTC. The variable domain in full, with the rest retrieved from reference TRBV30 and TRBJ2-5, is SQTIHQWPATLVQPVGSPLSLECTVEGTSNPNLYWYRQAAGRGLQLLFYSVGIGQISSEVPQNLSASRPQDRQFILSSKKLLLSDSGFYLCAWSGQGVETQYFGPGTRLLVL.

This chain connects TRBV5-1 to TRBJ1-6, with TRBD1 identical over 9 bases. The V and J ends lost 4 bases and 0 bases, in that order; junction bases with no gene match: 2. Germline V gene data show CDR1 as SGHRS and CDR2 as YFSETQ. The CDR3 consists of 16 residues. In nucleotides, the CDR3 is TGCGCCAGCAGCCCGGACAGGGGCTCCTATAATTCACCCCTCCACTTT. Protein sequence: CASSPDRGSYNSPLHF.

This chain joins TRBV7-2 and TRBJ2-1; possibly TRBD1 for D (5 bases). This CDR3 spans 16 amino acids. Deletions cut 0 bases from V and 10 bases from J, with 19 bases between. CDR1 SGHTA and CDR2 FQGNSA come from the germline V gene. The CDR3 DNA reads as TGTGCCAGCAGCTTAGCGCCTTCAGACAGTCGGAGCGAGCAGTTCTTC. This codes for CASSLAPSDSRSEQFF.

Here the CDR3 reads CASSFQDSQETQYF. DNA for the CDR3: TGTGCCAGCAGCTTTCAAGACAGCCAAGAGACCCAGTACTTC. This chain connects TRBV5-5 to TRBJ2-5; D might be TRBD1 (5 bases). Germline CDR1 SGHKS, CDR2 YYEKEE (reference sequence). CDR3 size: 14 residues. V lost 2 bases and J 1 base, leaving 9 bases between the germline ends.

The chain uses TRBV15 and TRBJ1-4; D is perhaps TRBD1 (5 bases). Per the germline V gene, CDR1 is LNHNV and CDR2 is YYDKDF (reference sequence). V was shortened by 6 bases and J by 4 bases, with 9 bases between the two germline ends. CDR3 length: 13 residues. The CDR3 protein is CATSQTVNEKLFF. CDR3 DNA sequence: TGTGCCACCAGTCAGACAGTTAATGAAAAACTGTTTTTT.

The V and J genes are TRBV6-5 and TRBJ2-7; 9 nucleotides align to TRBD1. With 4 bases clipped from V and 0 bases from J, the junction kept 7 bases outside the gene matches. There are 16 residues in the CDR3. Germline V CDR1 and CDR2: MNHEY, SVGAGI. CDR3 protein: CASSSLRTGASYEQYF. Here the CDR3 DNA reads TGTGCCAGCAGTTCTCTAAGGACAGGGGCCTCCTACGAGCAGTACTTC.

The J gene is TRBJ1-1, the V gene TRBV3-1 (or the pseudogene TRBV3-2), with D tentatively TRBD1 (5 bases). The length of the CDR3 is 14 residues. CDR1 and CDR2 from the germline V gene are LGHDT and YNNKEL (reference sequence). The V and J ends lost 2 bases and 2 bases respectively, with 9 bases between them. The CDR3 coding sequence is TGTGCCAGCAGCCAAATCGGGACTAACACTGAAGCTTTCTTT. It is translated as CASSQIGTNTEAFF.

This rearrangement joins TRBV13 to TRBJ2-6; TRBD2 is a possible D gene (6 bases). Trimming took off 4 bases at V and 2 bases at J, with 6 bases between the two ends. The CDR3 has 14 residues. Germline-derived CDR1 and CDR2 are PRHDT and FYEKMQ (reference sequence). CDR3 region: CASSWGAGANVLTF. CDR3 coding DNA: TGTGCCAGCAGCTGGGGGGCTGGGGCCAACGTCCTGACTTTC.

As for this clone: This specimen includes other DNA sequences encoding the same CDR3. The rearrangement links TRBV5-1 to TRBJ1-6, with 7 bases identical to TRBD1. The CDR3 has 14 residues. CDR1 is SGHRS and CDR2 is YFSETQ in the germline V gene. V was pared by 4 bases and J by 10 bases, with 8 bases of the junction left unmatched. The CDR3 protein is CASSRDREGSPLHF. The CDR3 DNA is TGCGCCAGCAGCCGTGACAGGGAAGGCTCACCCCTCCACTTT.

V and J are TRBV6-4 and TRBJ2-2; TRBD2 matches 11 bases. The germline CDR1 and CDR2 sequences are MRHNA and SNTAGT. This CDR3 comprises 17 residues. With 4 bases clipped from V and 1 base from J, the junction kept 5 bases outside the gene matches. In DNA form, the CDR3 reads TGTGCCAGCAGTGCCCTAGCGGGGGGCTGGAACACCGGGGAGCTGTTTTTT. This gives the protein CASSALAGGWNTGELFF.